This TCR beta chain originates from a study of blood T cells in healthy people across ages. Findings and limits, study-wide: TCR beta diversity was tightly associated with the proportion of naive T cells.

This clonotype was recorded a few times. Its antigen remains unknown. The use of a sample-barcoded 5' primer and a J-beta primer mix characterized a second PCR of about 6 to 11 cycles. TCRdb reprocessed the 5' RACE reads via MiXCR and lists one record per CDR3 protein. The repertoire has about 1.6 million distinct CDR3 sequences, about 32% of them found once; the top ten carry 11%. The sequencing sample was made of blood. The receptor was derived from a woman under 40 in good health.

Here the CDR3 reads CASSDMRGYEQYF. CDR3 sequence (DNA): TGTGCCAGCAGTGATATGCGGGGATACGAGCAGTACTTC. V gene TRBV6-1 combines with J gene TRBJ2-7, with a weak D call TRBD2 (6 bases). The length of the CDR3 is 13 residues. Germline values: CDR1 MNHNS, CDR2 SASEGT. Trimming removed 3 bases at V and 4 bases at J, with 10 bases between.